This TCR beta chain was identified during a study of cytomegalovirus exposure and HLA in healthy donors. The CDR3 length is 15 residues. V lost 0 bases to trimming and J lost 4 bases; unmatched junction nucleotides: 5. Germline V CDR1 and CDR2: SGHNT, YYREEE (reference sequence). PCR amplification relied on 60 Vbeta primers (plus 13 Jbeta primers). Generated by immunoSEQ multiplex PCR, the TCRdb table keeps only in-frame clones and is missing some. The sample has roughly 130,000 clones, less than 85% seen once. This clone has more than one count but fewer than ten. The receptor's source is a man in his forties in good health and CMV-seronegative. The chain uses TRBV5-4 and TRBJ2-3, with TRBD2 matching 7 bases. The specimen sequenced was PBMCs. DNA of the CDR3: TGTGCCAGCAGCTTGGCGCTGAGCGGGGCAGATACGCAGTATTTT. The encoded protein is CASSLALSGADTQYF.